These T cell receptor beta chains were read from a single sample in a study of siplizumab effects on memory and regulatory T cells. Repertoires were generated with immunoSEQ multiplex PCR, while TCRdb's copy carries only in-frame clones and drops some. Among approximately 75,000 clones, 93% were seen once, and the ten largest hold around 5%. Sequenced sample: CD8+ T cells sorted from blood. All receptors come from a human donor in good health. Each CDR3 is given with its conserved first and last residue. D genes are given only for firm matches. A clone size is listed for some rows: how often the clone was seen (once, few, many), or a class if it is expanded.

v_call: TRBV12-2; clone_size: once; j_call: TRBJ1-2; d_call: NA; cdr3_length: 14; cdr3_nt: TGTGCAAGTCGCTTTTGCGTAGACAGTTATGGCTACACCTTC; cdr3_aa: CASRFCVDSYGYTF
v_call: TRBV6-5; clone_size: NA; j_call: TRBJ2-7; d_call: NA; cdr3_length: 15; cdr3_nt: TGTGCCAGCAGTTCATCCTCGGAGCTCAGCTACGAGCAGTACTTC; cdr3_aa: CASSSSSELSYEQYF
v_call: TRBV27; clone_size: NA; j_call: TRBJ2-3; d_call: NA; cdr3_length: 18; cdr3_nt: TGTGCCAGCAGTTTATATCCCCCGTTACAGGGAGAGGAAGATACGCAGTATTTT; cdr3_aa: CASSLYPPLQGEEDTQYF
v_call: TRBV5-6; clone_size: NA; j_call: TRBJ2-7; d_call: NA; cdr3_length: 15; cdr3_nt: TGTGCCAGCAGCTTGTCCGGGACTTTCTCCTACGAGCAGTACTTC; cdr3_aa: CASSLSGTFSYEQYF
v_call: TRBV21-1; clone_size: once; j_call: TRBJ1-1; d_call: NA; cdr3_length: 15; cdr3_nt: TGTGCCAGCAGCAAAAAGGGACAGTGGAACACTGAAGCTTTCTTT; cdr3_aa: CASSKKGQWNTEAFF
v_call: TRBV27; clone_size: NA; j_call: TRBJ2-7; d_call: NA; cdr3_length: 14; cdr3_nt: TGTGCCAGTCGCCTGGCGGCCTCGTCCTACGAGCAGTACTTC; cdr3_aa: CASRLAASSYEQYF
v_call: TRBV19; clone_size: NA; j_call: TRBJ1-1; d_call: NA; cdr3_length: 13; cdr3_nt: TGTGCCAGTAGCCAAGGGGTTAACACTGAAGCTTTCTTT; cdr3_aa: CASSQGVNTEAFF
v_call: TRBV27; clone_size: NA; j_call: TRBJ1-2; d_call: NA; cdr3_length: 16; cdr3_nt: TGTGCCAGCAGTTTACGGGCAGGGGCAGCTAACTATGGCTACACCTTC; cdr3_aa: CASSLRAGAANYGYTF
v_call: TRBV9; clone_size: NA; j_call: TRBJ1-2; d_call: NA; cdr3_length: 14; cdr3_nt: TGTGCCAGCAGCGTAGATTTAGCTAACTATGGCTACACCTTC; cdr3_aa: CASSVDLANYGYTF
v_call: TRBV9; clone_size: NA; j_call: TRBJ2-3; d_call: NA; cdr3_length: 13; cdr3_nt: TGTGCCAGCACGAGGGATGACACAGATACGCAGTATTTT; cdr3_aa: CASTRDDTDTQYF